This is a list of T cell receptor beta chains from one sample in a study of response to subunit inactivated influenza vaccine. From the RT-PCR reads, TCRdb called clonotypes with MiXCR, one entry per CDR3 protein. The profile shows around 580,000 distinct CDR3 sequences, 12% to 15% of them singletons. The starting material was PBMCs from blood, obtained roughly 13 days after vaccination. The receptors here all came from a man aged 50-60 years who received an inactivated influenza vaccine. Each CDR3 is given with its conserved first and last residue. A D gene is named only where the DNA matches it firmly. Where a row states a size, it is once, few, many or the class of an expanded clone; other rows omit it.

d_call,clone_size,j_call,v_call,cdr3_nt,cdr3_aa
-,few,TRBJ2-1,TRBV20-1,TGCAGTGCTAGAGTAAACAATGAGCAGTTCTTC,CSARVNNEQFF
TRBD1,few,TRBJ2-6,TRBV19,TGTGCCAGCACAAGGGACAGATTCTCTGGGGCCAACGTCCTGACTTTC,CASTRDRFSGANVLTF
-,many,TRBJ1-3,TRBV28,TGTGCCAGCATTACCGGGGGCGGCTCTGGAAACACCATATATTTT,CASITGGGSGNTIYF
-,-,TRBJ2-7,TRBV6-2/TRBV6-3,TGTGCCAGCAAGACGGGACAAAGTACCTACGAGCAGTACTTC,CASKTGQSTYEQYF
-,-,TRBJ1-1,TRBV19,TGTGCCAGTAGTTTTCAGGGATTGCGGATCACTGAAGCTTTCTTT,CASSFQGLRITEAFF
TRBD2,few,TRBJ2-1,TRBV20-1,TGCAGTGACCTAGCGGGGGGATACAATGAGCAGTTCTTC,CSDLAGGYNEQFF
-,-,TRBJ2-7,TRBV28,TGTGCCAGCAGTTTTGGGTTTATGAGTGAGCAGTACTTC,CASSFGFMSEQYF
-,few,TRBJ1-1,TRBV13,TGTGCCAGCAGCTTAGGGATCGGGCTATCTACTGAAGCTTTCTTT,CASSLGIGLSTEAFF
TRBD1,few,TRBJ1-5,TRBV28,TGTGCCAGCGGGACAGCTAGCAATCAGCCCCAGCATTTT,CASGTASNQPQHF
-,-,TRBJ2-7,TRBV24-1,TGTGCCACCAGTGATTTGCGAGAAGCGAAGCAGTACTTC,CATSDLREAKQYF
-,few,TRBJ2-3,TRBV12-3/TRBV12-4,TGTGCCAGCAGTTTAGTCAGGCTCAACAGAGCTAGCACAGATACGCAGTATTTT,CASSLVRLNRASTDTQYF
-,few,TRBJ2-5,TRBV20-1,TGCAGTGCTAGAGACGCGGCTTCTGCTGAGACCCAGTACTTC,CSARDAASAETQYF
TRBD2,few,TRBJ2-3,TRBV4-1,TGCGCCAGCAAGACGCACACTAGCGGGGGAACAGATACGCAGTATTTT,CASKTHTSGGTDTQYF
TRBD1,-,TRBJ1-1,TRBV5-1,TGCGCCAGCAGCTTGGGGGACAGTTTGAACACTGAAGCTTTCTTT,CASSLGDSLNTEAFF
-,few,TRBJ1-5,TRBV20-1,TGCAGTGCTAGAGATCGAGGGGGGAGGGGTCAGCCCCAGCATTTT,CSARDRGGRGQPQHF
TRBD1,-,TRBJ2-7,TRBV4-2,TGTGCCAGCAGCCAGCTAGGGACAGTCTCCTACGAGCAGTACTTC,CASSQLGTVSYEQYF
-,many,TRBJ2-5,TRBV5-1,TGCGCCAGCAGCTTGGCTCGGCTTGGGCGACAAGAGACCCAGTACTTC,CASSLARLGRQETQYF
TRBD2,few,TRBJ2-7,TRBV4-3,TGCGCCAGCAGCCAAGACTTGAGACTAGCGGGGACCTACGAGCAGTACTTC,CASSQDLRLAGTYEQYF
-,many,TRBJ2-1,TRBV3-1,TGCGCCAGCAGCCAAAGTGGGAATGAGCAGTTCTTC,CASSQSGNEQFF
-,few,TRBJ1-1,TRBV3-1,TGTGCCAGCAGCCAAGATCGCACAGGAGGTCTCACTGAAGCTTTCTTT,CASSQDRTGGLTEAFF